The source of this T cell receptor delta chain is a study of gamma-delta T cells after stem cell transplantation. TCRdb reanalysed the RT-PCR reads with CATT. This table has about 1,300 delta-chain clones, 2.7% appearing once. The sequencing sample was made of gamma-delta T cells. The receptor comes from a human donor. It is not recorded whose cells these are; they may come from a transplant donor.

The CDR3 spells CACVELGDTKDTDKLIF. CDR3 coding DNA: TGTGCCTGTGTCGAACTGGGGGATACCAAGGACACCGATAAACTCATCTTT. This chain links TRDV2 with TRDJ1; TRDD3 matches at 12 bases. Germline lookup yields CDR1 GEAIGNYY and CDR2 EKD. The length of the CDR3 is 17 residues. With V trimmed by 5 bases and J by 0 bases, 9 bases remained unmatched.